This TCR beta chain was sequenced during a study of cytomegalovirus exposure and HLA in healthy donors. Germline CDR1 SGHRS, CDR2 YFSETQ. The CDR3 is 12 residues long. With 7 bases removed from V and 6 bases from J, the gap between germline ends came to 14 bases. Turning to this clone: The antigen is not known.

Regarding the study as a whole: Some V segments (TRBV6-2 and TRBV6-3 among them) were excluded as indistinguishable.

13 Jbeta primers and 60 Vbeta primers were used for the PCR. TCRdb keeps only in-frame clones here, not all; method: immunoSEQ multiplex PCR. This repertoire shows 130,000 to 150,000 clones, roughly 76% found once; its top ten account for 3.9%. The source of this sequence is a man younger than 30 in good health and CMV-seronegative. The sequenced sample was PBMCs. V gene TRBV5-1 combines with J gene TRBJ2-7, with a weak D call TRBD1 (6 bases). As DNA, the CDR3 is TGCGCCAGCGAGGACAGTTTCCGCGAGCAGTACTTC. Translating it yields CASEDSFREQYF.